Listed below are T cell receptor beta chains from one sample, sequenced in a study of CD8 T cells in ankylosing spondylitis. TCRdb passed the 5' RACE reads through MiXCR, listing each CDR3 protein once. This sample has fewer than 250,000 distinct CDR3 sequences, with roughly a tenth found just once. Sequencing used blood, either unsorted or a sorted T cell fraction (not recorded which). Source of these receptors: a male donor with ankylosing spondylitis or in good health (not recorded which). The CDR3 runs from the conserved cysteine through the conserved F or W. A D gene is named only where the DNA matches it firmly. Part of the rows lack a size; the others show once, few, many or a class for expanded clones.

>TRBV27|TRBJ1-5|.|.
CASSPPPFGGMVQPQHF
TGTGCCAGCAGTCCCCCCCCATTCGGGGGGATGGTTCAGCCCCAGCATTTT
>TRBV12-3/TRBV12-4|TRBJ1-2|.|few
CASSRESYGYTF
TGTGCCAGCAGTCGGGAAAGCTATGGCTACACCTTC
>TRBV6-5|TRBJ2-4|.|many
CASSYRDGRQNIQYF
TGTGCCAGCAGTTATCGGGACGGCCGGCAAAACATTCAGTACTTC
>TRBV7-9|TRBJ2-7|.|many
CASSLPGPPSYEQYF
TGTGCCAGCAGCCTCCCTGGGCCCCCCTCTTACGAGCAGTACTTC
>TRBV19|TRBJ2-5|.|many
CASSMTEGETQYF
TGTGCCAGTAGTATGACGGAAGGAGAGACCCAGTACTTC
>TRBV5-1|TRBJ2-3|TRBD2|many
CASSLDGGGRDTQYF
TGCGCCAGCAGCTTGGACGGCGGGGGGCGGGATACGCAGTATTTT
>TRBV20-1|TRBJ1-1|.|many
CSVNGRVVNTEAFF
TGCAGTGTTAACGGTCGGGTCGTGAACACTGAAGCTTTCTTT
>TRBV30|TRBJ1-4|.|.
CAWSPVVNEKLFF
TGTGCCTGGAGCCCCGTGGTTAATGAAAAACTGTTTTTT
>TRBV3-1|TRBJ2-5|.|.
CASSQAPGHETNQYF
TGTGCCAGCAGCCAAGCCCCGGGACACGAGACGAACCAGTACTTC
>TRBV27|TRBJ2-7|TRBD1|.
CASSSRDRDYEQYF
TGTGCCAGCAGTTCACGGGACAGGGATTACGAGCAGTACTTC